The 14 T cell receptor beta chains reported below all come from one sample, sequenced in a study of control samples from healthy donors and cancer patients. Profiling relied on immunoSEQ multiplex PCR, and the TCRdb table lists in-frame clones only, not all of them. Of under 200,000 clones listed, roughly 94% are singletons. Sequencing input: PBMCs. Receptors were obtained from a man aged 55-75 years with colorectal cancer.

The chain couples TRBV24-1 to TRBJ1-1; 11 bases line up with TRBD1. V trimming: 9 bases; J trimming: 7 bases; junction bases outside the gene matches: 15. The germline CDR1 and CDR2 sequences are KGHDR and SFDVKD. This CDR3 has 16 residues. CDR3 residues: CATSGSDRGRSGEAFF. The CDR3 DNA reads as TGTGCCACCTCAGGGTCGGACAGGGGGCGTTCGGGTGAAGCTTTCTTT.

The genes are TRBV7-8 and TRBJ1-1; TRBD1 matches at 9 bases. V dropped 5 bases and J dropped 3; count of bases not matched to a gene: 4. Germline-derived CDR1 and CDR2 are SGHVS and FQNEAQ. The CDR3 spans 14 residues. The DNA of the CDR3 is TGTGCCAGCAGCACGGGACAGGGAGACACTGAAGCTTTCTTT. This encodes CASSTGQGDTEAFF.

The rearrangement joins TRBV20-1 to TRBJ2-5; D is undetermined. V dropped 3 bases and J dropped 3 bases, with 17 bases sitting between them. This CDR3 has 15 residues. Germline values: CDR1 DFQATT, CDR2 SNEGSKA (reference sequence). CDR3 nucleotides: TGCAGTGCTAGTCTGTTAGCCGACTTGGAAGAGACCCAGTACTTC. Translating it yields CSASLLADLEETQYF.

Written as DNA, the CDR3 is TGTGCCAGCAGTTACTCGGAAGGGACAGCTAACACTGAAGCTTTCTTT. Amino acid sequence: CASSYSEGTANTEAFF. The rearrangement uses TRBV6-2 or TRBV6-3 and TRBJ1-1; 7 bases align to TRBD1. In germline, CDR1 is MNHEY, CDR2 SVGEGT. The trim removed 0 bases at V and 2 bases at J, leaving 6 bases unmatched. CDR3 length equals 16 residues.

The V gene is TRBV5-1, the J gene TRBJ2-1; unclear D gene. V lost 0 bases and J lost 5, with 6 bases in between. The germline V gene encodes CDR1 SGHRS and CDR2 YFSETQ. The CDR3 totals 13 residues. This CDR3 reads CASSLGSNNEQFF. The CDR3 DNA reads as TGCGCCAGCAGCTTGGGCTCAAACAATGAGCAGTTCTTC.

The chain joins TRBV7-2 to TRBJ1-3; the match to TRBD1 covers 9 bases. Germline V CDR1 and CDR2: SGHTA, FQGNSA. CDR3 length equals 15 residues. Trimming removed 7 bases from V and 2 bases from J; junction bases left unmatched: 6. DNA of the CDR3: TGTGCCAGCACAGGACAGGGGTTTACTGGAAACACCATATATTTT. Residues: CASTGQGFTGNTIYF. The whole variable domain, filled in from reference TRBV7-2 and TRBJ1-3, reads GAGVSQSPSNKVTEKGKDVELRCDPISGHTALYWYRQSLGQGLEFLIYFQGNSAPDKSGLPSDRFSAERTGGSVSTLTIQRTQQEDSAVYLCASTGQGFTGNTIYFGEGSWLTVV.

The V gene is TRBV9, the J gene TRBJ1-4, with D unclear. With 4 bases removed from V and 0 bases from J, the gap between germline ends came to 7 bases. This CDR3 has 14 residues. Germline CDR1 reads SGDLS; CDR2 reads YYNGEE. CDR3 DNA: TGTGCCAGCAGCAGGGCAGCAACTAATGAAAAACTGTTTTTT. Amino acids: CASSRAATNEKLFF. Full variable domain (outside the CDR3, taken from reference TRBV9 and TRBJ1-4): DSGVTQTPKHLITATGQRVTLRCSPRSGDLSVYWYQQSLDQGLQFLIQYYNGEERAKGNILERFSAQQFPDLHSELNLSSLELGDSALYFCASSRAATNEKLFFGSGTQLSVL.

This chain connects TRBV4-2 to TRBJ1-4; TRBD1 is a possible D gene (5 bases). V lost 0 bases and J 7 bases, leaving 9 bases between the germline ends. Germline V gene lookup returns CDR1 LGHNA and CDR2 YNFKEQ. CDR3 length equals 14 residues. The CDR3 sequence: CASSQEGRLEKLFF. CDR3 bases: TGTGCCAGCAGCCAAGAGGGACGGCTTGAAAAACTGTTTTTT.

The J gene is TRBJ2-3, the V gene TRBV13, with 8 bases lining up with TRBD2. This CDR3 is built from 16 residues. The germline V gene encodes CDR1 PRHDT and CDR2 FYEKMQ (reference sequence). With 1 base clipped from V and 2 bases from J, the junction kept 5 bases outside the gene matches. Here the CDR3 reads CASSLAAGGVTDTQYF. As DNA, the CDR3 is TGTGCCAGCAGCTTAGCTGCGGGGGGAGTCACAGATACGCAGTATTTT.

This clone has just one count. The chain joins TRBV15 to TRBJ1-2; possibly TRBD1 for D (6 bases). Trimming removed 0 bases from V and 4 bases from J, with 9 bases in between. From germline, CDR1 is LNHNV and CDR2 YYDKDF (reference sequence). The CDR3 has 14 residues. The CDR3 loop is CATSREQGPYGYTF. CDR3 nucleotide sequence: TGTGCCACCAGCAGAGAACAGGGTCCCTATGGCTACACCTTC.

V and J are TRBV4-2 and TRBJ1-2; D unclear. Germline V lookup: CDR1 LGHNA, CDR2 YNFKEQ. The CDR3 extends over 15 amino acids. V lost 0 bases and J lost 2, with 10 bases in between. The CDR3 sequence is CASSQDSWTNYGYTF. CDR3 in DNA: TGTGCCAGCAGCCAAGATTCTTGGACGAACTATGGCTACACCTTC.

The chain uses TRBV5-1 and TRBJ2-3; 10 nucleotides agree with TRBD2. After removal of 0 bases from V and 6 bases from J, the junction contained 4 bases not matched to a gene. This CDR3 spans 15 amino acids. Germline CDR1 reads SGHRS; CDR2 reads YFSETQ. CDR3 amino acids: CASSLGLAGADTQYF. DNA of the CDR3: TGCGCCAGCAGCTTGGGGCTAGCGGGGGCGGATACGCAGTATTTT.

This sequence joins TRBV5-6 and TRBJ2-7; TRBD1 matches 8 bases. CDR1 and CDR2 from the germline V gene are SGHDT and YYEEEE. The trim removed 1 base at V and 3 bases at J, leaving 6 bases unmatched. This CDR3 region has 15 residues. CDR3 loop: CASSLKQGGFYEQYF. The CDR3, as DNA: TGTGCCAGCAGCTTGAAACAGGGGGGCTTCTACGAGCAGTACTTC.

V is TRBV5-1 and J is TRBJ1-3; possibly TRBD1 for D (5 bases). V was clipped by 5 bases and J by 0 bases, with 12 bases between them. The CDR3 is 15 residues long. Germline V lookup: CDR1 SGHRS, CDR2 YFSETQ. CDR3 protein: CASSYDRYSGNTIYF. The DNA for the CDR3 is TGCGCCAGCAGTTACGACAGATACTCTGGAAACACCATATATTTT.